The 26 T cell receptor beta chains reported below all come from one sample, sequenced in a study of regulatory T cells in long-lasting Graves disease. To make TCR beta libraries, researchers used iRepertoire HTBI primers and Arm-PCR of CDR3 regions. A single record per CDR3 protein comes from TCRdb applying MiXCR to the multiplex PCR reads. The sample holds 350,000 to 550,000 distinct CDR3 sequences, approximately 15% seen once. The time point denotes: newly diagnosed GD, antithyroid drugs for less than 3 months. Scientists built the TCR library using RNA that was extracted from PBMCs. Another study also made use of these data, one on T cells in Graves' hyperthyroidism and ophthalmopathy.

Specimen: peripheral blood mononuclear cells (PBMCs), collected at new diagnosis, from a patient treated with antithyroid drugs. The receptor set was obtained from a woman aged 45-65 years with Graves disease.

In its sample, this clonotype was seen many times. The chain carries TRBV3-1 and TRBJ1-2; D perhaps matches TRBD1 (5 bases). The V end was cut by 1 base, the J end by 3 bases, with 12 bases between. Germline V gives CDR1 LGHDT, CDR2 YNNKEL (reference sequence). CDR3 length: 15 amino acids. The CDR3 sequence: CASSQGAGRDYGYTF. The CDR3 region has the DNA TGTGCCAGCAGCCAAGGGGCAGGGCGAGACTATGGCTACACCTTC.

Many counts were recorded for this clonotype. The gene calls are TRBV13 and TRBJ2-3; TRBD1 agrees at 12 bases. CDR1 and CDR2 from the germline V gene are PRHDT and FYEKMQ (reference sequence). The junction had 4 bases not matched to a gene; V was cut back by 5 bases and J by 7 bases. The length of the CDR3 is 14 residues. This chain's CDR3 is CASSQGQGAYTQYF. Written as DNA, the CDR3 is TGTGCCAGCAGCCAGGGACAGGGGGCCTATACGCAGTATTTT.

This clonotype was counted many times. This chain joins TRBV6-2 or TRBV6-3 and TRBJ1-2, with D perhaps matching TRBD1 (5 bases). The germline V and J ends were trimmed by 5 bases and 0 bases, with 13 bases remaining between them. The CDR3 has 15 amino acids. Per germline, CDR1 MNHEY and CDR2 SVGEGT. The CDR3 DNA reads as TGTGCCAGCAGTGAAATCCTCAGGGCTAACTATGGCTACACCTTC. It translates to CASSEILRANYGYTF.

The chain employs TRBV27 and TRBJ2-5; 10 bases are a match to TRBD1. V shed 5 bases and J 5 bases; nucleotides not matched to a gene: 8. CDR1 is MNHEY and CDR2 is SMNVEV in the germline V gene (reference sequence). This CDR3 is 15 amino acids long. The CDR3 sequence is CASSNRQGAWETQYF. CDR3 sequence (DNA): TGTGCCAGCAGTAATCGACAGGGGGCCTGGGAGACCCAGTACTTC.

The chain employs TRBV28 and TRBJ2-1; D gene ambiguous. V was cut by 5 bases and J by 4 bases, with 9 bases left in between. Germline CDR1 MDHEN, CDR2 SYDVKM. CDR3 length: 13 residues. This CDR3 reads CASSPPDYNEQFF. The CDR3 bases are TGTGCCAGCAGTCCCCCTGATTACAATGAGCAGTTCTTC. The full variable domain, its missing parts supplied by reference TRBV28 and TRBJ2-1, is DVKVTQSSRYLVKRTGEKVFLECVQDMDHENMFWYRQDPGLGLRLIYFSYDVKMKEKGDIPEGYSVSREKKERFSLILESASTNQTSMYLCASSPPDYNEQFFGPGTRLTVL.

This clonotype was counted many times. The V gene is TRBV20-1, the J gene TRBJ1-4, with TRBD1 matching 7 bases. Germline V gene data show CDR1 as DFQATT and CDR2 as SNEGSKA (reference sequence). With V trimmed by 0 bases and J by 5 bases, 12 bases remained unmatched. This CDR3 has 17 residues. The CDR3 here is CSARDRDRDMANEKLFF. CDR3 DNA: TGCAGTGCTAGAGATCGTGACAGGGACATGGCCAATGAAAAACTGTTTTTT.

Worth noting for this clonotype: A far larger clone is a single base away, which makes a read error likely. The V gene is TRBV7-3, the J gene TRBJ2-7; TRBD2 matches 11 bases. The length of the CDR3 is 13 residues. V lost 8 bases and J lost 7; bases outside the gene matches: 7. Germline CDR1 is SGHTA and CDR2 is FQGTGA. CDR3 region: CASSSGRYNEQYF. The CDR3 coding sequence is TGTGCCAGCTCTAGCGGGAGGTACAATGAGCAGTACTTC.

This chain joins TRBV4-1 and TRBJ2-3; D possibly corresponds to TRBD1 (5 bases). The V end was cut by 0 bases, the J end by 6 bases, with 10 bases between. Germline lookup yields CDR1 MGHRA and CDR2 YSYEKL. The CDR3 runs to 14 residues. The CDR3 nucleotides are TGCGCCAGCAGCCAAGACAGGGCTGGTGATACGCAGTATTTT. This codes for CASSQDRAGDTQYF.

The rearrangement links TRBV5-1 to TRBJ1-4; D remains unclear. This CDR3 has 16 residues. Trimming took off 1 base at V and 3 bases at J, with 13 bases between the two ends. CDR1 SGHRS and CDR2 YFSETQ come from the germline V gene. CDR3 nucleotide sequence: TGCGCCAGCAGCTTGTCGCAGACCCCTCCTAATGAAAAACTGTTTTTT. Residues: CASSLSQTPPNEKLFF.

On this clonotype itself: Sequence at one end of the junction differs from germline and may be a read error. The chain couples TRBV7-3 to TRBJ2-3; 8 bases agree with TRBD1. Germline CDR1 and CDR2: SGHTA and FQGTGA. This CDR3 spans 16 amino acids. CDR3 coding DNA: TGTGCCAGCAGCTTAACCGGGCAGGGGGCGCGCAGATACGCAGTATTT. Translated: CASSLTGQGARRYAVF. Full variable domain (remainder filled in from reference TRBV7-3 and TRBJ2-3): GAGVSQTPSNKVTEKGKYVELRCDPISGHTALYWYRQSLGQGPEFLIYFQGTGAADDSGLPNDRFFAVRPEGSVSTLKIQRTERGDSAVYLCASSLTGQGARRYAVFGPGTRLTVL.

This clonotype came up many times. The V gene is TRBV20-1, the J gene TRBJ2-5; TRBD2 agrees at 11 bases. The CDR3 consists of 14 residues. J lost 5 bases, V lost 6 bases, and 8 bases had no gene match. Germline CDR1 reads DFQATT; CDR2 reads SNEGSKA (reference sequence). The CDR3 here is CSASSGRAGETQYF. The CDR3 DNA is TGCAGTGCCAGTAGCGGGAGGGCCGGGGAGACCCAGTACTTC.

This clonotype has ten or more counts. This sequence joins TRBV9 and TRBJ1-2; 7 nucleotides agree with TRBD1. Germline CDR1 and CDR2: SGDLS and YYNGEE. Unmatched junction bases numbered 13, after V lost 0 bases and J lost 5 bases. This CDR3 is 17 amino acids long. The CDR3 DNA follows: TGTGCCAGCAGCGTAGATGGAGGGGACAGTTTCTTTTATGGCTACACCTTC. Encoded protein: CASSVDGGDSFFYGYTF.

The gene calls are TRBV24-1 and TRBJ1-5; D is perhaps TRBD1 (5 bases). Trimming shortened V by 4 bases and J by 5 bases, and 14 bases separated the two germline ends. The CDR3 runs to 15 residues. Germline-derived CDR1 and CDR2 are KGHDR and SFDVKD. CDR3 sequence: CATSDLNGAYQPQHF. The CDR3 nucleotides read TGTGCCACCAGTGACCTTAACGGGGCTTATCAGCCCCAGCATTTT.

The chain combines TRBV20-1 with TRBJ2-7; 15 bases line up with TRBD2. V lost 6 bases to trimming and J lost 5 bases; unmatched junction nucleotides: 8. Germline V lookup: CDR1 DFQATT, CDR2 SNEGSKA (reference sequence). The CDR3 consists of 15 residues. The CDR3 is CSATRTSGRADEQYF. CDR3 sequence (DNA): TGCAGTGCAACCCGGACTAGCGGGAGGGCCGACGAGCAGTACTTC.

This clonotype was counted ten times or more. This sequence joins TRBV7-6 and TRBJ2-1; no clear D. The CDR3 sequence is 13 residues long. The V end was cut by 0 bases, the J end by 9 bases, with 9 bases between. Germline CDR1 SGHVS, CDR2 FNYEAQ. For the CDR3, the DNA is TGTGCCAGCAGCTTAGCGCTGGGAAGTGAGCAGTTCTTC. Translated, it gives CASSLALGSEQFF.

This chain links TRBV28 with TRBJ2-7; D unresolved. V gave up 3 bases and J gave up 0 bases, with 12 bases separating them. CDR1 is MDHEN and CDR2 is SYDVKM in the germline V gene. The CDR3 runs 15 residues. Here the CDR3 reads CASSLGGASSYEQYF. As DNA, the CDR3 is TGTGCCAGCAGTTTGGGTGGCGCAAGCTCCTACGAGCAGTACTTC.

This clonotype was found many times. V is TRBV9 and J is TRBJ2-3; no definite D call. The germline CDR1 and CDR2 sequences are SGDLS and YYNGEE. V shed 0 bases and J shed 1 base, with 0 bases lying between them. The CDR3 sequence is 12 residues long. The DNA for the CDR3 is TGTGCCAGCAGCGTAGGCACAGATACGCAGTATTTT. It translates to CASSVGTDTQYF.

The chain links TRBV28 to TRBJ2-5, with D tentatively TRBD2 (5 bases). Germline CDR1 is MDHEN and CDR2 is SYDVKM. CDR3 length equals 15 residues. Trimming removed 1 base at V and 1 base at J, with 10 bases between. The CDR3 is CASSLLGGSQETQYF. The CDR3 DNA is TGTGCCAGCAGTTTATTAGGAGGCAGCCAAGAGACCCAGTACTTC.

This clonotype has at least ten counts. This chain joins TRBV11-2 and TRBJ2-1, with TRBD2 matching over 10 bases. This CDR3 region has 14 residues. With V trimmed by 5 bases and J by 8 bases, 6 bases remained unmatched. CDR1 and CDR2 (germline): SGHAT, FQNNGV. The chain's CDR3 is CASSLPSGSDEQFF. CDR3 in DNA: TGTGCCAGCAGCCTACCTAGCGGGAGTGATGAGCAGTTCTTC. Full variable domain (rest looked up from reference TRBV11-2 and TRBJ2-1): EAGVAQSPRYKIIEKRQSVAFWCNPISGHATLYWYQQILGQGPKLLIQFQNNGVVDDSQLPKDRFSAERLKGVDSTLKIQPAKLEDSAVYLCASSLPSGSDEQFFGPGTRLTVL.

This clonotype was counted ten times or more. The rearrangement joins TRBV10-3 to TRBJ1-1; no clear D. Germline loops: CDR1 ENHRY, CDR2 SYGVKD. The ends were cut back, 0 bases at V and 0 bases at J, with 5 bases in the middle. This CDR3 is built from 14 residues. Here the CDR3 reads CAISESTMNTEAFF. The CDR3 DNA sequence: TGTGCCATCAGTGAGTCGACTATGAACACTGAAGCTTTCTTT.

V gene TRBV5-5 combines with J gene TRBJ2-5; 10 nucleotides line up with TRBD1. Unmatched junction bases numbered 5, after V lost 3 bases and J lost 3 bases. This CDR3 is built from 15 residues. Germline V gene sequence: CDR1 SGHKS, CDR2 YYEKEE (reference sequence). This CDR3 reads CASSSVGQGKETQYF. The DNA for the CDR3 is TGTGCCAGCAGCTCCGTGGGACAGGGGAAAGAGACCCAGTACTTC.

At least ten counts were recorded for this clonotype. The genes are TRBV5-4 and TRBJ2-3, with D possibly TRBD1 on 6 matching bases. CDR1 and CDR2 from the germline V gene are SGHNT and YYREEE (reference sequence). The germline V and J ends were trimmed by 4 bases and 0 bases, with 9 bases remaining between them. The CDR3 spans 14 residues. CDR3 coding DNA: TGTGCCAGCAGCCACGACAGGAGCACAGATACGCAGTATTTT. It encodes CASSHDRSTDTQYF.

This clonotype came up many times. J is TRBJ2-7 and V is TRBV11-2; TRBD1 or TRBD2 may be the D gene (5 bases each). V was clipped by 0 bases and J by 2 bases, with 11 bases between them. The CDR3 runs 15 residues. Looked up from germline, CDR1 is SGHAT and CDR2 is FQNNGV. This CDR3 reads CASSLDQGRPYEQYF. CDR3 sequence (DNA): TGTGCCAGCAGCTTAGATCAGGGACGACCCTACGAGCAGTACTTC.

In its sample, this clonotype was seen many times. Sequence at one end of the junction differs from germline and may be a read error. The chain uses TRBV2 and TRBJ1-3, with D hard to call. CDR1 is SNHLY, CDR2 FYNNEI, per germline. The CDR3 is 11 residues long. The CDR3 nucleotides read TGTGCCAGCAGCGAAGGAAACACCATATATTTT. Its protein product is CASSEGNTIYF.

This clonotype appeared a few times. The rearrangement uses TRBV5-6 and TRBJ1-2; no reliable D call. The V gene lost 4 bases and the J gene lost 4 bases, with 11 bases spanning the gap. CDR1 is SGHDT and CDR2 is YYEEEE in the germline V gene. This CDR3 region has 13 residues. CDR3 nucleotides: TGTGCCAGCAGCCCAGGCTACAGCTATGGCTACACCTTC. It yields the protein CASSPGYSYGYTF.

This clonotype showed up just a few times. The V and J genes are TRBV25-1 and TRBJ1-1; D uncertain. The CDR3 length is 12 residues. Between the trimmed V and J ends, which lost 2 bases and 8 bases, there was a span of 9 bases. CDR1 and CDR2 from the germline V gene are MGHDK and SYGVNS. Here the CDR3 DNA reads TGTGCCAGCAGTGAAGGTTTCAGGGAAGCTTTCTTT. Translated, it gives CASSEGFREAFF.